Following are 14 T cell receptor beta chains from one sample sequenced in a study of blood T cell repertoires in COVID-19. Some clones are missing from TCRdb's copy, which holds only in-frame ones; the method was immunoSEQ multiplex PCR. The table has more than 200,000 clones, approximately 86% seen once. The sample was peripheral blood. Source of these receptors: a woman in her fifties or sixties with COVID-19, enrolled during active disease.

The chain combines TRBV5-1 with TRBJ2-7; 7 bases map to TRBD2. Trimming at V came to 4 bases and at J to 3 bases, leaving 10 bases not matched to a gene. Germline V gene data show CDR1 as SGHRS and CDR2 as YFSETQ. This CDR3 spans 15 amino acids. The CDR3 DNA reads TGCGCCAGCAGCCCCTCCCCTCCTAGCGGCTACGAGCAGTACTTC. It specifies CASSPSPPSGYEQYF.

This clone appeared a few times. This chain uses TRBV28 with TRBJ1-1; D is ambiguous. Germline CDR1 reads MDHEN; CDR2 reads SYDVKM. The V and J ends lost 6 bases and 0 bases respectively, with 20 bases between them. CDR3 length: 17 amino acids. This CDR3 reads CASRESRSAMVNTEAFF. The CDR3 bases are TGTGCCAGCAGGGAGAGTCGGTCCGCGATGGTGAACACTGAAGCTTTCTTT.

V and J are TRBV14 and TRBJ2-1; D not resolved. CDR3 length: 13 residues. Germline CDR1 reads SGHDN; CDR2 reads FVKESK. Deletions cut 1 base from V and 9 bases from J, with 10 bases between. The CDR3 DNA reads TGTGCCAGCAGCCAAGTACGTTCGAGTGAGCAGTTCTTC. This codes for CASSQVRSSEQFF.

This clone was seen once. The rearrangement joins TRBV6-2 or TRBV6-3 to TRBJ1-6; TRBD1 agrees at 10 bases. Germline V gene lookup returns CDR1 MNHEY and CDR2 SVGEGT. The CDR3 runs to 14 residues. Trimming at V came to 5 bases and at J to 10 bases, leaving 5 bases not matched to a gene. The CDR3 bases are TGTGCCAGCAGTCGCTCGGACAGGGGGTCACCCCTCCACTTT. As protein: CASSRSDRGSPLHF.

The chain uses TRBV3-1 (or the pseudogene TRBV3-2) and TRBJ2-6; D unresolved. The CDR3 loop spans 19 amino acids. The V gene lost 2 bases and the J gene lost 0 bases, with 17 bases spanning the gap. Germline-derived CDR1 and CDR2 are LGHDT and YNNKEL (reference sequence). The CDR3 DNA reads TGTGCCAGCAGCCAAAAGTTACAGTTTACTCGCTCTGGGGCCAACGTCCTGACTTTC. It is translated as CASSQKLQFTRSGANVLTF.

This chain connects TRBV3-1 (or the pseudogene TRBV3-2) to TRBJ2-6, with 11 bases that match TRBD2. The CDR3 consists of 17 residues. CDR1 is LGHDT and CDR2 is YNNKEL in the germline V gene (reference sequence). Germline trimming cut 4 bases from V and 1 base from J; bases unmatched to any gene: 3. This CDR3 reads CASSPLAGGSGANVLTF. CDR3 nucleotides: TGTGCCAGCAGCCCCTTAGCGGGAGGGTCTGGGGCCAACGTCCTGACTTTC.

This rearrangement joins TRBV11-2 to TRBJ2-3; D uncertain. Germline CDR1 SGHAT, CDR2 FQNNGV. The CDR3 runs 16 residues. V was shortened by 3 bases and J by 3 bases, with 16 bases between the two germline ends. Written as DNA, the CDR3 is TGTGCCAGCAGCTTGAACCTCGGCGCAGGAACAGATACGCAGTATTTT. Protein product: CASSLNLGAGTDTQYF.

The J gene is TRBJ1-1, the V gene TRBV5-1; D uncertain. Trimming took off 0 bases at V and 1 base at J, with 7 bases between the two ends. CDR3 length: 14 residues. CDR1 is SGHRS, CDR2 YFSETQ, per germline. This CDR3 reads CASSLAAANTEAFF. The CDR3 DNA is TGCGCCAGCAGCTTGGCCGCGGCGAACACTGAAGCTTTCTTT.

Here the CDR3 reads CASSIEWAYGYTF. CDR3 sequence (DNA): TGTGCCAGTAGTATAGAATGGGCCTATGGCTACACCTTC. The chain has TRBV19 and TRBJ1-2; D unclear. CDR3 length: 13 amino acids. V shed 0 bases and J shed 4 bases, with 6 bases lying between them. Germline V lookup: CDR1 LNHDA, CDR2 SQIVND (reference sequence).

V gene TRBV6-1 combines with J gene TRBJ1-1, with D tentatively TRBD1 (5 bases). This CDR3 comprises 16 residues. The V end was cut by 0 bases, the J end by 4 bases, with 15 bases between. Per the germline V gene, CDR1 is MNHNS and CDR2 is SASEGT. The DNA for the CDR3 is TGTGCCAGCAGTGAAGCGCTTCGGGCGGGGGGCACTGAAGCTTTCTTT. Amino acids: CASSEALRAGGTEAFF.

The chain employs TRBV7-6 and TRBJ2-3; TRBD1 aligns across 7 bases. V lost 5 bases to trimming and J lost 3 bases; unmatched junction nucleotides: 11. The CDR3 has 16 residues. CDR1 SGHVS and CDR2 FNYEAQ come from the germline V gene. The CDR3 reads CASSPRTGPSTDTQYF. CDR3 bases: TGTGCCAGCAGCCCCCGGACAGGTCCCTCTACAGATACGCAGTATTTT.

This clone was seen once. The chain combines TRBV5-6 with TRBJ1-2; 9 bases are a match to TRBD1. The V gene end was trimmed by 5 bases and the J gene end by 8 bases; junction bases not matched to a gene: 19. The CDR3 spans 17 residues. Germline loops: CDR1 SGHDT, CDR2 YYEEEE. The CDR3 protein is CASRNLRTGAALDGYTF. CDR3 DNA sequence: TGTGCCAGCAGAAACTTGCGGACAGGGGCCGCTTTGGACGGCTACACCTTC.

The J gene is TRBJ1-2, the V gene TRBV28; maybe TRBD1 (6 bases). Trimming took off 6 bases at V and 7 bases at J, with 21 bases between the two ends. The CDR3 contains 15 residues. Germline CDR1 and CDR2: MDHEN and SYDVKM. CDR3 residues: CASRPNTGREGGYTF. In DNA, the CDR3 is TGTGCCAGCAGACCAAACACAGGGAGGGAGGGTGGCTACACCTTC.

In this sample, this clone turned up a few times. This chain uses TRBV25-1 with TRBJ1-1; D possibly corresponds to TRBD1 (6 bases). This CDR3 is built from 15 residues. CDR1 is MGHDK, CDR2 SYGVNS, per germline. V lost 5 bases to trimming and J lost 3 bases, with 16 bases between them. CDR3 protein: CASSNPGGGDTEAFF. DNA for the CDR3: TGTGCCAGCAGTAACCCCGGGGGGGGCGACACTGAAGCTTTCTTT.